The clone carrying this T cell receptor beta chain was counted many times. These data are taken from a study of beta chain features in type 1 diabetes. Purity (above 95%) was reached by all sorted populations. Germline trimming cut 10 bases from V and 5 bases from J; bases unmatched to any gene: 18. The germline CDR1 and CDR2 sequences are SGHTA and FQGNSA. This CDR3 has 16 amino acids. Isolated RNA was reverse transcribed in full, so expressed TCRB transcripts were sequenced. Some clones are missing from TCRdb's copy, which holds only in-frame ones; the method was immunoSEQ multiplex PCR. There are about 290,000 clones in the sample; around 7.3% occur only once, and 0.9% to 1.2% lies in the top ten.

The sequence derives from a woman aged 18-29 years in good health. The chain uses TRBV7-2 and TRBJ2-5; TRBD2 matches 8 bases. Sequenced input: central memory CD4+ T cells from blood. CDR3 DNA: TGTGCCACCCAGGCACTAGCGGCAAATACGGGGGAGACCCAGTACTTC. It translates to CATQALAANTGETQYF.